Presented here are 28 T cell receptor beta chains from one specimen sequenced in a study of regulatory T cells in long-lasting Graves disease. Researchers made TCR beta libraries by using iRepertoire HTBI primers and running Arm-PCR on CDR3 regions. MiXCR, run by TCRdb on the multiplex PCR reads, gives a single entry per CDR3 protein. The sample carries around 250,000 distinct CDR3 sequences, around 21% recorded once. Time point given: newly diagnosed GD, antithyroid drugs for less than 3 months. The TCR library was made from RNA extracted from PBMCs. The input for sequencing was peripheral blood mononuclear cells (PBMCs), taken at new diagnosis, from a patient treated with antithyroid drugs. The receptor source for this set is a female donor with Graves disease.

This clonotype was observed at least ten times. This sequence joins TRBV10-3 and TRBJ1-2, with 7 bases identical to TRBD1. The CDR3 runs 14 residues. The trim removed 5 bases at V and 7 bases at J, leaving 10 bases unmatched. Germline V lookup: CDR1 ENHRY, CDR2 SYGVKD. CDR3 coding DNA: TGTGCCATCAGTTTCGACAGGGAGGTTGGTGGCTACACCTTC. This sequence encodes CAISFDREVGGYTF.

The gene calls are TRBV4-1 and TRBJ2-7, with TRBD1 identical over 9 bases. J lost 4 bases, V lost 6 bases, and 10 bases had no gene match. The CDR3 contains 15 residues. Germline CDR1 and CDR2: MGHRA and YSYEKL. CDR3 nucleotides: TGCGCCAGCAGTCAAAGTGGACAGGGGACTTACGAGCAGTACTTC. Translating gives CASSQSGQGTYEQYF.

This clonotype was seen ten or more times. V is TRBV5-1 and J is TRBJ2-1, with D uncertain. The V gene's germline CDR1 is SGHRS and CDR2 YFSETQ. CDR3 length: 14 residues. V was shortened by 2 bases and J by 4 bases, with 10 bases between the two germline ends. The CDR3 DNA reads TGCGCCAGCAGCTTATTCGGCCTTTACAATGAGCAGTTCTTC. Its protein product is CASSLFGLYNEQFF.

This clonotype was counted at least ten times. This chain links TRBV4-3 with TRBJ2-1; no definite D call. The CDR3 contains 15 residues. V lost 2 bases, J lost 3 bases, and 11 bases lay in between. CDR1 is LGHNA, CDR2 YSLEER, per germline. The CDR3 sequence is CASSQKQSYYNEQFF. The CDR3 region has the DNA TGCGCCAGCAGCCAAAAGCAGAGCTACTACAATGAGCAGTTCTTC.

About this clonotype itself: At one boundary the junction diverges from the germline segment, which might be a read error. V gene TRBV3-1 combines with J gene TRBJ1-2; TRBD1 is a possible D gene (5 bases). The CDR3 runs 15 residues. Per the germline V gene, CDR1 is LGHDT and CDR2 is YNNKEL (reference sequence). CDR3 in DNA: TGTGCCAGCAGCCAAGAAGCCCTAGGGGCCTATGGCTACGCCTTC. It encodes CASSQEALGAYGYAF.

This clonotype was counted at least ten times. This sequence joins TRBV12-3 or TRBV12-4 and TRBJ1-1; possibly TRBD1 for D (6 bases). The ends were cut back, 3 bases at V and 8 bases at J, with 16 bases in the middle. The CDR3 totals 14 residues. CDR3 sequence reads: CASSFGGALTEAFF. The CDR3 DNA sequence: TGTGCCAGCAGTTTTGGGGGGGCTTTAACGGAAGCTTTCTTT.

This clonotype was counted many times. In nucleotides, the CDR3 is TGTGCCATCGCCGGAGGCGGGGGTGCGGCGGAGACCCAGTACTTC. This gives the protein CAIAGGGGAAETQYF. The genes are TRBV10-3 and TRBJ2-5; 7 nucleotides line up with TRBD2. This CDR3 region has 15 residues. The V and J ends lost 8 bases and 5 bases, in that order; junction bases with no gene match: 14. CDR1 and CDR2 from the germline V gene are ENHRY and SYGVKD.

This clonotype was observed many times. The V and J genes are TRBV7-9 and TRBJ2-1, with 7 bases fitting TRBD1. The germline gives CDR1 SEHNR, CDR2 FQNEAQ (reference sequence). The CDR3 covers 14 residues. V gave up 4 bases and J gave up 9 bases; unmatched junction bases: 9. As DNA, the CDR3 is TGTGCCAGCAGCTACGGAGCAGGGGGTATTGAGCAGTTCTTC. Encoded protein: CASSYGAGGIEQFF.

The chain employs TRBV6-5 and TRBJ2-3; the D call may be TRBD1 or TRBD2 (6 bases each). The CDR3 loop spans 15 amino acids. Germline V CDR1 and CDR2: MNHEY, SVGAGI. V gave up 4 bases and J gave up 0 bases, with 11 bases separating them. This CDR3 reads CASSWGAFSTDTQYF. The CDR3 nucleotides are TGTGCCAGCAGTTGGGGGGCCTTTAGCACAGATACGCAGTATTTT.

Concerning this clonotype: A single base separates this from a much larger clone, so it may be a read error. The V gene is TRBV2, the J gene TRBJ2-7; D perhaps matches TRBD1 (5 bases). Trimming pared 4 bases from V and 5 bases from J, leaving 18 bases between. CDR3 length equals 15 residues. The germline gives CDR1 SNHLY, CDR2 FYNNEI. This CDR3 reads CASSGGAVGLNEQYF. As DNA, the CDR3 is TGTGCCAGCAGTGGGGGTGCTGTGGGGCTGAACGAGCAGTACTTC.

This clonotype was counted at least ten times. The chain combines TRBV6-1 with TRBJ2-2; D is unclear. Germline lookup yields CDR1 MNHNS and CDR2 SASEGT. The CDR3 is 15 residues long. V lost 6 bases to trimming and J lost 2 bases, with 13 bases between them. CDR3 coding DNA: TGTGCCAGCAGGCAAGCCAGCCCCAACACCGGGGAGCTGTTTTTT. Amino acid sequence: CASRQASPNTGELFF.

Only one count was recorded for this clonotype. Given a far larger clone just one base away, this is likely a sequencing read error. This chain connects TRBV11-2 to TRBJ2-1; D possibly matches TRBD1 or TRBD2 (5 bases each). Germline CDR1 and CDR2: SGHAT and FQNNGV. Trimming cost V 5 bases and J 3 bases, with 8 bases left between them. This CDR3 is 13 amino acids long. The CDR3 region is CASSRDLYNEQFF. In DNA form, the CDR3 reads TGTGCCAGCAGCCGGGACCTCTACAATGAGCAGTTCTTC.

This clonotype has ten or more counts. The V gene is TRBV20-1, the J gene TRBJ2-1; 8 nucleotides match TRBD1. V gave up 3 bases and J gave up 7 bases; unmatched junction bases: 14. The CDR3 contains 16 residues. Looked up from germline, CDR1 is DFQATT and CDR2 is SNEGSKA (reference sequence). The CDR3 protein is CSASEMRNRGWNEQFF. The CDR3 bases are TGCAGTGCTAGTGAAATGAGGAACAGGGGGTGGAATGAGCAGTTCTTC.

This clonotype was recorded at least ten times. The chain's CDR3 is CASSQVQGRTEAFF. The CDR3 DNA reads as TGCGCCAGCAGCCAAGTCCAGGGGAGGACTGAAGCTTTCTTT. The chain links TRBV4-3 to TRBJ1-1; D is perhaps TRBD1 (6 bases). V was shortened by 1 base and J by 5 bases, with 11 bases between the two germline ends. CDR1 is LGHNA, CDR2 YSLEER, per germline. The CDR3 is made up of 14 amino acids.

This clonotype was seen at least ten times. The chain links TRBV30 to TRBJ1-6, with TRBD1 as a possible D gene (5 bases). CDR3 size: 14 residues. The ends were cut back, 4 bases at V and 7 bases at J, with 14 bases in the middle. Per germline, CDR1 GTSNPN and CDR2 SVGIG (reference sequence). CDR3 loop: CAWISGTQNSPLHF. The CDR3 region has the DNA TGTGCCTGGATTTCCGGGACGCAAAATTCACCCCTCCACTTT.

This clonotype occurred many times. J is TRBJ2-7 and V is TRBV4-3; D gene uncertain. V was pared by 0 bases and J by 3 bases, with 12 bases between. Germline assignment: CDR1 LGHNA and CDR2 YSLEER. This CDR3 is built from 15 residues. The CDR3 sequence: CASSQDLGSFYEQYF. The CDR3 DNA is TGCGCCAGCAGCCAAGATCTAGGTAGCTTCTACGAGCAGTACTTC.

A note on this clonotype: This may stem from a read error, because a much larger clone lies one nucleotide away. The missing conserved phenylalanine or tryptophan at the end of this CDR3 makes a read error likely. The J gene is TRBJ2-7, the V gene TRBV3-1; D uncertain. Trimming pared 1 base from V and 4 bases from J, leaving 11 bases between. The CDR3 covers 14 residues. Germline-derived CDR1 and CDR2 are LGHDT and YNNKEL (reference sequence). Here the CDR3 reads CASSQVGTIYEQYL. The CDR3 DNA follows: TGTGCCAGCAGCCAAGTGGGTACAATTTACGAGCAGTACCTC.

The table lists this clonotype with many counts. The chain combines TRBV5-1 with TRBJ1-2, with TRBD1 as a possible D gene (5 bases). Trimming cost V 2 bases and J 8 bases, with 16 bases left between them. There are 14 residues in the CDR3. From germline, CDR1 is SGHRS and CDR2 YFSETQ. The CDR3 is CASSFDRGSQGYTF. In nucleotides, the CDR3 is TGCGCCAGCAGCTTTGATAGGGGAAGTCAAGGCTACACCTTC.

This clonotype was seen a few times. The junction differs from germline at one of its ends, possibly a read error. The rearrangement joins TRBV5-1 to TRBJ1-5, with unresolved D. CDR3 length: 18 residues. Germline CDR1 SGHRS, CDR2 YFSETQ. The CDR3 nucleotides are TGTGCCAGCAGCCCCCTCTTAAGACGGGCCGGGAGCAATCAGCCCCAGCATTTT. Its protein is CASSPLLRRAGSNQPQHF.

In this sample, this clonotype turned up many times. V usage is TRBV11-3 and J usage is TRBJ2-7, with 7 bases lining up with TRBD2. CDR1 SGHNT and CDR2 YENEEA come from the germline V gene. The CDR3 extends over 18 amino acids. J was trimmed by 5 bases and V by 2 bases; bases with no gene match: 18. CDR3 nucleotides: TGTGCCAGCAGCTTAATCTTCAACGGGGGGACTGGCGGGGACGAGCAGTACTTC. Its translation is CASSLIFNGGTGGDEQYF.

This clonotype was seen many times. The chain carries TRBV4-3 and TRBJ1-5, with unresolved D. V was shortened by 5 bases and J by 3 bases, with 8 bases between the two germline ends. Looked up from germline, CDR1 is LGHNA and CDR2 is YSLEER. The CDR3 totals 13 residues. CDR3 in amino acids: CASSRQINQPQHF. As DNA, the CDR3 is TGCGCCAGCAGCAGGCAGATCAATCAGCCCCAGCATTTT.

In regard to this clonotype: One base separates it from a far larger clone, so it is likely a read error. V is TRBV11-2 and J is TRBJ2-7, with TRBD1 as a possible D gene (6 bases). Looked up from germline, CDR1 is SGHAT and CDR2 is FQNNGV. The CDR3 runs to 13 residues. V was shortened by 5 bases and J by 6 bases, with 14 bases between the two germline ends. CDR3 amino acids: CASSLNQGTEQYF. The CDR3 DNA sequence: TGTGCCAGCAGCCTCAACCAGGGGACCGAGCAGTACTTC. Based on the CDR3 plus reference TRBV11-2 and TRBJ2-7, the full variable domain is EAGVAQSPRYKIIEKRQSVAFWCNPISGHATLYWYQQILGQGPKLLIQFQNNGVVDDSQLPKDRFSAERLKGVDSTLKIQPAKLEDSAVYLCASSLNQGTEQYFGPGTRLTVT.

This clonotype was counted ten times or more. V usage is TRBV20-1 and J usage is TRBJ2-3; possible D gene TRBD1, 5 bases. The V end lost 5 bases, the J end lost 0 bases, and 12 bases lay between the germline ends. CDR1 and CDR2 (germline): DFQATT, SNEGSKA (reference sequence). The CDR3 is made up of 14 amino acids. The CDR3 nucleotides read TGCAGTGCTGGACAAAGAACTAGCACAGATACGCAGTATTTT. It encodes CSAGQRTSTDTQYF.

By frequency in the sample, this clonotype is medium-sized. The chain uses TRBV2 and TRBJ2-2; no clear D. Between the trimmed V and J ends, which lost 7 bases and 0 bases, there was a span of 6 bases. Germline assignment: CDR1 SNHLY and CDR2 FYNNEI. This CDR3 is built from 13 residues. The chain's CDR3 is CASKPTNTGELFF. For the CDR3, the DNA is TGTGCCAGCAAACCCACGAACACCGGGGAGCTGTTTTTT.

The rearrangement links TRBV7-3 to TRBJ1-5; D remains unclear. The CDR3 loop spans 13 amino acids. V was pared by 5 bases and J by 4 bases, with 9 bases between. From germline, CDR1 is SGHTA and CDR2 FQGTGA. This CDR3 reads CASSQTGNQPQHF. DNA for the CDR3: TGTGCCAGCAGCCAGACTGGAAATCAGCCCCAGCATTTT.

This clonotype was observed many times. The CDR3 nucleotides are TGTGCCAGCAGTCGCCTCGGGGCGAAGGTCACCGGGGAGCTGTTTTTT. This gives the protein CASSRLGAKVTGELFF. J is TRBJ2-2 and V is TRBV27; D could derive from TRBD1 or TRBD2 (5 bases each). Per the germline V gene, CDR1 is MNHEY and CDR2 is SMNVEV (reference sequence). V was trimmed by 5 bases and J by 4 bases, leaving 17 bases between them. This CDR3 has 16 residues.

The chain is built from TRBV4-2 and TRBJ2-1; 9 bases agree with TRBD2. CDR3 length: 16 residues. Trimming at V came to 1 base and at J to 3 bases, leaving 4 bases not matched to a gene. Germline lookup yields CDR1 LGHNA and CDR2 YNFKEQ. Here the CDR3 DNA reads TGTGCCAGCAGCCAAGTCACTAGCGGGTACTACAATGAGCAGTTCTTC. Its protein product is CASSQVTSGYYNEQFF.

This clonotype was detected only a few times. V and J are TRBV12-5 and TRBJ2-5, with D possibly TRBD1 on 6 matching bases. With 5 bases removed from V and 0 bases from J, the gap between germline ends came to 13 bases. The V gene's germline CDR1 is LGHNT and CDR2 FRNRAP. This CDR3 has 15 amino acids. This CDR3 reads CASGSHNRDQETQYF. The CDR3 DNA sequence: TGTGCTAGTGGTAGCCACAACAGGGACCAAGAGACCCAGTACTTC.